This entry describes one T cell receptor (beta chain). What it binds is unknown. This table comes from immunoSEQ multiplex PCR, and its TCRdb copy is limited to in-frame clones, with some not included. This sample has roughly 65,000 clones, with 90% found just once. This sample stems from a study of OX40 agonist ivuxolimab in advanced cancers. Overall study context: A male proportion of about 84% was recorded, with mean age approximately 56 years and range roughly 23 to 79. Of the participants, 40% had some prior anti-PD-1, anti-PD-L1 or anti-CTLA-4 therapy, which was allowed. Patients achieving partial responses numbered three: one hepatocellular carcinoma case and two cutaneous melanoma cases. Whole-study results and caveats: Among patients with partial responses at 0.1-3.0 mg/kg, clonal expansion was among the lowest.

V trimming: 8 bases; J trimming: 2 bases; junction bases outside the gene matches: 8. The germline V gene encodes CDR1 KGHSH and CDR2 LQKENI. The CDR3 runs 16 residues. The source is an adult with an advanced solid tumor such as melanoma, head and neck, liver or kidney cancer. The specimen comprised CD4+ or CD8+ T cells sorted from blood, sampled in a trial of the OX40 agonist ivuxolimab. The chain employs TRBV18 and TRBJ2-7; 14 nucleotides match TRBD2. CDR3 protein: CASARGLAGVPYEQYF. CDR3 nucleotides: TGTGCCAGCGCAAGGGGACTAGCGGGAGTTCCCTACGAGCAGTACTTC.